These T cell receptor beta chains were read from a single sample in a study of cytomegalovirus exposure and HLA in healthy donors. TCRdb's copy holds only in-frame clones and misses some; the assay was immunoSEQ multiplex PCR. The repertoire consists of more than 90,000 clones, with 78% occurring once and the leading ten covering 2.5% to 4%. Sequencing was done on a sample of PBMCs. The receptors originated from a woman aged 40 to 55 in good health and CMV-seronegative. Both conserved end residues are part of each CDR3. A clone size is listed for some rows: how often the clone was seen (once, few, many), or a class if it is expanded.

V gene	J gene	clone size	CDR3 protein
TRBV19	TRBJ2-3	.	CASSMDRGDTQYF
TRBV7-6	TRBJ2-7	.	CASSLLAGGPEEQYF
TRBV19	TRBJ2-1	.	CASSMWGTSGSLDEQFF
TRBV11-3	TRBJ2-7	.	CASSPGGEIYEQYF
TRBV6-5	TRBJ2-7	.	CASKGQGSAEQYF
TRBV11-3	TRBJ2-5	.	CASSRGQQETQYF
TRBV5-1	TRBJ2-1	.	CASSQGTNRNEQFF
TRBV28	TRBJ2-5	.	CAARESPGTGGQETQYF
TRBV27	TRBJ2-2	.	CASRFRGGLAGELFF
TRBV7-6	TRBJ2-5	few	CASSIKETQYF
TRBV28	TRBJ2-7	.	CASSLEFSGIYEQYF
TRBV2	TRBJ2-7	.	CASSEEGKGTYEQYF
TRBV9	TRBJ1-3	.	CASSGEQGSGNTIYF
TRBV6-1	TRBJ2-3	few	CASSEASGSPDTQYF
TRBV18	TRBJ2-7	.	CASSPPGQGPQYF
TRBV6-6	TRBJ2-1	.	CASSASRSSYNEQFF
TRBV10-1	TRBJ2-1	.	CASSETSPEEQFF
TRBV30	TRBJ1-3	.	CAWDRSHSGNTIYF
TRBV5-1	TRBJ2-3	few	CASFSGLAEPTDTQYF
TRBV5-1	TRBJ2-6	.	CASSGTSGTGTGANVLTF
TRBV27	TRBJ2-1	.	CASSPRGAGGRNEQFF
TRBV19	TRBJ1-1	.	CASTIQRAFMNTEAFF
TRBV28	TRBJ2-7	few	CASSLGADRGYEQYF
TRBV11-1	TRBJ2-1	few	CASSPLARKGEQFF
TRBV7-6	TRBJ1-1	.	CASSETVDTEAFF
TRBV19	TRBJ2-3	.	CASSIDRGDTQYF
TRBV9	TRBJ1-3	few	CASSVNTPGLSGNTIYF
TRBV7-5	TRBJ2-2	.	CVRSSQGTGSTGELFF
TRBV4-1	TRBJ1-2	.	CASSQVRTGGYTF
TRBV27	TRBJ2-1	.	CASSPTGTSGSRPNNEQFF
TRBV19	TRBJ2-2	.	CATEAAIGELFF
TRBV29-1	.	.	CSGGQGANEQYF
TRBV29-1	TRBJ1-2	.	CSVGSHSQVVGYTF
TRBV7-9	TRBJ2-7	.	CASTPGETYEQYF
TRBV28	TRBJ2-7	.	CASSSHRGAYEQYF
TRBV7-9	TRBJ2-7	few	CASSLAGQGNKQYF
TRBV19	TRBJ2-7	.	CASSDGAGGFYEQYF
TRBV11-2	TRBJ2-5	.	CASSPLWPGEETQYF
TRBV29-1	TRBJ2-2	.	CSVGEGSANGELFF
TRBV1	TRBJ2-2	few	CTSSQGLASGELFF
TRBV28	TRBJ1-4	.	CASSLDRGFEKLFF
TRBV6-5	TRBJ2-7	.	CASSSTYEQYF
TRBV6-5	TRBJ2-1	once	CASSKPSGSNNEQFF
TRBV7-9	TRBJ2-3	.	CASSSLAAYTDTQYF
TRBV6-4	TRBJ2-2	.	CATGLAADTGELFF
TRBV29-1	TRBJ2-5	.	CSVEVITGETQYF
TRBV28	TRBJ1-2	.	CASSSRGAAYGYTF
TRBV19	TRBJ1-2	.	CASSSGQPFYGYTF